The 18 T cell receptor beta chains reported below all come from one sample, sequenced in a study of T cells after yellow fever vaccination. TCRdb reanalysed the 5' RACE reads using MiXCR and keeps one entry per CDR3 protein. The sample gives about 580,000 distinct CDR3 sequences, about a sixth of which show up once; 17% is in the top ten. The sample here was PBMCs, taken 5 to 6 days after the first yellow fever vaccination. Source of these receptors: a man between 18 and 29 years old who received the YFV17D yellow fever vaccine.

This chain joins TRBV7-9 and TRBJ2-7, with D perhaps matching TRBD1 (6 bases). V was cut by 0 bases and J by 5 bases, with 17 bases left in between. Germline CDR1 is SEHNR and CDR2 is FQNEAQ (reference sequence). The CDR3 has 16 amino acids. This CDR3 reads CASSLALRTERHEQYF. The CDR3 DNA reads as TGTGCCAGCAGCTTAGCCCTGCGGACAGAGAGGCACGAGCAGTACTTC.

This clonotype was counted between two and nine times. The chain links TRBV7-8 to TRBJ2-3; either TRBD1 or TRBD2 may supply D (5 bases each). V lost 8 bases and J 6 bases, leaving 15 bases between the germline ends. Germline V lookup: CDR1 SGHVS, CDR2 FQNEAQ. The CDR3 runs 13 residues. The CDR3 DNA reads as TGTGCCAGCTCACCGGGGCCCGGGGATACGCAGTATTTT. Its protein is CASSPGPGDTQYF.

This clonotype was seen more than once but under ten times. In DNA form, the CDR3 reads TGCGCCAGCAGCCCGACCCGCGGGGGTCTGGAGACCCAGTACTTC. Protein product: CASSPTRGGLETQYF. The gene calls are TRBV4-1 and TRBJ2-5; 7 bases fit TRBD2. CDR1 and CDR2 (germline): MGHRA, YSYEKL. The CDR3 has 15 amino acids. V lost 4 bases to trimming and J lost 5 bases; unmatched junction nucleotides: 10.

The chain joins TRBV9 to TRBJ1-2, with D perhaps TRBD1 (6 bases). The CDR3 is 11 amino acids. The V end lost 7 bases, the J end lost 3 bases, and 7 bases lay between the germline ends. From germline, CDR1 is SGDLS and CDR2 YYNGEE. CDR3 DNA sequence: TGTGCCAGCGGGGGCGACTATGGCTACACCTTC. It codes for CASGGDYGYTF. Full variable domain (remainder filled in from reference TRBV9 and TRBJ1-2): DSGVTQTPKHLITATGQRVTLRCSPRSGDLSVYWYQQSLDQGLQFLIQYYNGEERAKGNILERFSAQQFPDLHSELNLSSLELGDSALYFCASGGDYGYTFGSGTRLTVV.

The rearrangement uses TRBV2 and TRBJ1-2; unclear D gene. The length of the CDR3 is 13 residues. Trimming cost V 6 bases and J 6 bases, with 14 bases left between them. CDR1 and CDR2 from the germline V gene are SNHLY and FYNNEI. CDR3 in amino acids: CASSSGGINGYTF. CDR3 DNA sequence: TGTGCCAGCAGCTCCGGTGGGATTAATGGCTACACCTTC.

This clonotype was recorded a few times. The chain combines TRBV5-6 with TRBJ1-6, with no clear D. The V end lost 3 bases, the J end lost 8 bases, and 9 bases lay between the germline ends. This CDR3 is built from 13 residues. CDR1 and CDR2 (germline): SGHDT, YYEEEE. The CDR3 loop is CASSSLMDSPLHF. CDR3 coding DNA: TGTGCCAGCAGCTCTTTGATGGATTCACCCCTCCACTTT.

The chain uses TRBV7-7 and TRBJ2-3; 7 bases are shared with TRBD2. CDR1 and CDR2 from the germline V gene are SSHAT and FNYEAQ (reference sequence). The CDR3 is 16 amino acids. Trimming cost V 5 bases and J 6 bases; bases outside gene matches: 14. The CDR3 DNA is TGTGCCAGCAGCCCACGCGGACTAGTCAGTTTCGATACGCAGTATTTT. Protein sequence: CASSPRGLVSFDTQYF.

This chain connects TRBV2 to TRBJ1-1, with D perhaps TRBD1 (5 bases). Trimming stripped 8 bases from V and 1 base from J, with 11 bases between. Germline CDR1 and CDR2: SNHLY and FYNNEI. The CDR3 has 13 residues. The CDR3 here is CASFRTGNTEAFF. The CDR3 nucleotides read TGTGCCAGCTTTAGAACAGGGAACACTGAAGCTTTCTTT.

Only a few counts were recorded for this clonotype. The rearrangement links TRBV7-2 to TRBJ2-1; D remains ambiguous. Trimming removed 3 bases from V and 0 bases from J, with 6 bases in between. This CDR3 is 14 amino acids long. Looked up from germline, CDR1 is SGHTA and CDR2 is FQGNSA. In DNA form, the CDR3 reads TGTGCCAGCAGCTTCCTCCCCTCCTACAATGAGCAGTTCTTC. It encodes CASSFLPSYNEQFF.

This clonotype was seen only a few times. This sequence joins TRBV18 and TRBJ2-6; D is possibly TRBD1 (5 bases). The V and J ends lost 2 bases and 3 bases respectively, with 8 bases between them. The germline gives CDR1 KGHSH, CDR2 LQKENI. The CDR3 contains 15 residues. CDR3 sequence: CASSPGAVGANVLTF. DNA of the CDR3: TGTGCCAGCTCACCAGGGGCGGTTGGGGCCAACGTCCTGACTTTC.

The J gene is TRBJ2-4, the V gene TRBV4-3, with D uncertain. The CDR3 runs 17 residues. Germline CDR1 reads LGHNA; CDR2 reads YSLEER. V was shortened by 0 bases and J by 0 bases, with 12 bases between the two germline ends. CDR3 protein: CASSQETVPKAKNIQYF. DNA for the CDR3: TGCGCCAGCAGCCAAGAAACTGTACCTAAAGCCAAAAACATTCAGTACTTC.

The rearrangement uses TRBV2 and TRBJ2-1, with TRBD2 matching 8 bases. V shed 6 bases, J shed 7 bases, and the junction held 11 bases outside the gene matches. CDR1 is SNHLY and CDR2 is FYNNEI in the germline V gene. CDR3 length: 15 amino acids. CDR3 bases: TGTGCCAGCAGACCACCGGGACTAGTAGGGAATGAGCAGTTCTTC. It yields the protein CASRPPGLVGNEQFF.

In its sample, this clonotype was seen a few times. This chain uses TRBV5-1 with TRBJ2-3; TRBD2 might be the D (5 bases). V dropped 4 bases and J dropped 0 bases, with 12 bases sitting between them. The CDR3 is 15 amino acids. The germline V gene encodes CDR1 SGHRS and CDR2 YFSETQ. The CDR3 spells CASSRRDFSTDTQYF. The CDR3 nucleotides are TGCGCCAGCAGCCGCCGGGATTTTAGCACAGATACGCAGTATTTT.

There are a few counts of this clonotype. CDR3 protein: CASSQIVGSGYTF. CDR3 coding DNA: TGCGCCAGCAGCCAAATCGTGGGGTCTGGCTACACCTTC. This chain joins TRBV4-1 and TRBJ1-2; no clear D gene. The CDR3 is 13 amino acids. Germline CDR1 is MGHRA and CDR2 is YSYEKL. Trimming pared 2 bases from V and 7 bases from J, leaving 11 bases between.

This clonotype was seen many times. The chain links TRBV4-2 to TRBJ1-5, with D possibly being TRBD1 (5 bases). Germline V gene sequence: CDR1 LGHNA, CDR2 YNFKEQ. Trimming cost V 1 base and J 3 bases, with 10 bases left between them. This CDR3 spans 15 amino acids. CDR3 sequence reads: CASSQGQGDNQPQHF. The CDR3 nucleotides are TGTGCCAGCAGCCAAGGGCAGGGAGACAATCAGCCCCAGCATTTT.

The sample holds a few counts of this clonotype. This chain connects TRBV4-1 to TRBJ1-6; D is unresolved. Per the germline V gene, CDR1 is MGHRA and CDR2 is YSYEKL. The CDR3 runs to 13 residues. The V end lost 1 base, the J end lost 8 bases, and 6 bases lay between the germline ends. CDR3: CASSQVPDSPLHF. DNA for the CDR3: TGCGCCAGCAGCCAAGTACCGGATTCACCCCTCCACTTT.

The rearrangement uses TRBV7-3 and TRBJ1-5; D is perhaps TRBD1 (5 bases). The CDR3 is 18 amino acids. V lost 2 bases, J lost 0 bases, and 17 bases lay in between. Per germline, CDR1 SGHTA and CDR2 FQGTGA. The CDR3, as DNA: TGTGCCAGCAGCTTACGTACAGGAGGGGATTATAGCAATCAGCCCCAGCATTTT. It codes for CASSLRTGGDYSNQPQHF.

J is TRBJ2-3 and V is TRBV2; no definite D call. Germline loops: CDR1 SNHLY, CDR2 FYNNEI. The CDR3 has 18 residues. V was clipped by 5 bases and J by 0 bases, with 21 bases between them. The CDR3 nucleotides read TGTGCCAGCAGTTACTCACCCACCGCGGCCGCGAGCACAGATACGCAGTATTTT. Translating it yields CASSYSPTAAASTDTQYF.